This TCR beta chain was sequenced during a study of STAT5B mutations in CD4+ large granular lymphocyte leukemia. In the study overall: Among healthy donors, a particular HLA allele went with more CDR3 'QG' motifs.

The CDR3 is 15 amino acids. The V end lost 7 bases, the J end lost 2 bases, and 16 bases lay between the germline ends. Germline CDR1 reads MGHDK; CDR2 reads SYGVNS. A note on this clone: Its matching antigen is unknown.

Profiling relied on immunoSEQ multiplex PCR, and the TCRdb table lists in-frame clones only, not all of them. The sample shows fewer than 35,000 clones, over 65% of them seen only once. Overall study findings and caveats: 8/27 top patient clones versus 2/35 control clones were TRBV06-family. Higher CD4+ than CD8+ T-LGLL clonality might reflect small sample size.

The chain is built from TRBV25-1 and TRBJ2-3; possibly TRBD1 for D (5 bases). The sample comprised CD4+ T cells from blood buffy coats. This TCR was recovered from a human donor in good health. The CDR3 is CASTEGQGYTDTQYF. CDR3 DNA sequence: TGTGCCAGCACAGAAGGGCAGGGCTACACAGATACGCAGTATTTT.